This T cell receptor beta chain was recorded in a study of a mutant IDH1 vaccine in newly diagnosed glioma. Across the whole study: Treated individuals were approximately 62% male and around 40% female, averaging 40.4 years of age. Visit V13 took place at week 47, and visit V12 happened at week 35.

This CDR3 spans 14 amino acids. CDR1 and CDR2 from the germline V gene are SNHLY and FYNNEI. Between the trimmed V and J ends, which lost 7 bases and 3 bases, there was a span of 13 bases. Time point here: week 35, safety follow-up. With topical imiquimod, each dose of the vaccine consisted of 300 ug of mutant IDH1 20-mer peptide. In weeks 1, 3, 5, 7, 11, 15, 19 and 23, patients were immunized, eight times in all. As concerns this clone: As yet, its antigen is unknown.

Using immunoSEQ multiplex PCR, the repertoire was profiled, and TCRdb retains in-frame clones only, with some absent. Of some 61,000 clones detected, 84% appear once; the ten largest clones hold over 9.5%. The material was PBMCs, obtained from a glioma patient whose treatment included an IDH1 peptide vaccine. The chain carries TRBV2 and TRBJ1-5; D is possibly TRBD1 (6 bases). This receptor was obtained from a man aged 18 to 35 with glioma. The CDR3 spells CASTGQNINQPQHF. The CDR3 nucleotides read TGTGCCAGCACAGGACAGAACATCAATCAGCCCCAGCATTTT.